Presented here are 25 T cell receptor beta chains from one specimen sequenced in a study of shared clonotypes between healthy human individuals. The assay was immunoSEQ multiplex PCR, and TCRdb's table has in-frame clones only and misses some. The data contain more than 2,000,000 clones, over 90% of them singletons. Specimen: naive CD4+ T cells from PBMCs. Stated subset: CD45RA+ positively selected. Source of these receptors: a man between 18 and 35 years old in good health. Some clones in this sample may be carry-over from other donors' samples.

As concerns this clone: Other DNA sequences in this sample translate to the same CDR3. The chain links TRBV20-1 to TRBJ2-1; the D is unclear. The CDR3 is 11 amino acids. The V end was cut by 2 bases, the J end by 2 bases, with 1 base between. Looked up from germline, CDR1 is DFQATT and CDR2 is SNEGSKA (reference sequence). CDR3 sequence reads: CSARTYNEQFF. DNA of the CDR3: TGCAGTGCTAGAACCTACAATGAGCAGTTCTTC.

The chain links TRBV2 to TRBJ2-7; D unclear. Trimming removed 4 bases at V and 4 bases at J, with 11 bases between. The CDR3 covers 13 residues. From germline, CDR1 is SNHLY and CDR2 FYNNEI. The CDR3 DNA reads as TGTGCCAGCAGTGTTGTCCTGGGATACGAGCAGTACTTC. Translated, it gives CASSVVLGYEQYF.

The chain couples TRBV10-1 to TRBJ2-4; 7 bases fit TRBD2. Germline trimming cut 0 bases from V and 0 bases from J; bases unmatched to any gene: 8. Germline CDR1 reads WNHNN; CDR2 reads SYGVQD (reference sequence). The CDR3 is 18 amino acids. Here the CDR3 reads CASSESGRLAVAKNIQYF. In nucleotides, the CDR3 is TGCGCCAGCAGTGAGTCGGGAAGGCTAGCGGTAGCCAAAAACATTCAGTACTTC.

The chain is built from TRBV15 and TRBJ1-4; the D is unclear. CDR3 length: 15 amino acids. Germline V gives CDR1 LNHNV, CDR2 YYDKDF (reference sequence). V was cut by 1 base and J by 7 bases, with 13 bases left in between. CDR3 bases: TGTGCCACCAGCAGAGCAAGGGTTGGGGTTGAAAAACTGTTTTTT. This translates into CATSRARVGVEKLFF.

This rearrangement joins TRBV7-2 to TRBJ2-1; no firm D call. V was cut by 0 bases and J by 0 bases, with 9 bases left in between. This CDR3 is built from 16 residues. CDR1 and CDR2 (germline): SGHTA, FQGNSA. CDR3 protein: CASSLAVAVSYNEQFF. CDR3 bases: TGTGCCAGCAGCTTAGCTGTCGCGGTCTCCTACAATGAGCAGTTCTTC.

The chain has TRBV12-5 and TRBJ1-1; 7 nucleotides align to TRBD1. This CDR3 contains 15 residues. The germline CDR1 and CDR2 sequences are LGHNT and FRNRAP. Trimming removed 7 bases from V and 5 bases from J; junction bases left unmatched: 13. CDR3 sequence: CASAPGGRGSTEAFF. For the CDR3, the DNA is TGTGCTAGTGCTCCCGGAGGCAGGGGGTCGACTGAAGCTTTCTTT.

V gene TRBV14 combines with J gene TRBJ2-1; 10 nucleotides match TRBD2. The germline gives CDR1 SGHDN, CDR2 FVKESK. The CDR3 consists of 17 residues. After removal of 4 bases from V and 3 bases from J, the junction contained 9 bases not matched to a gene. The CDR3 sequence is CASSPLAGANLYNEQFF. DNA for the CDR3: TGTGCCAGCAGCCCGCTAGCGGGAGCTAACCTCTACAATGAGCAGTTCTTC. Variable domain in full (rest from reference TRBV14 and TRBJ2-1): EAGVTQFPSHSVIEKGQTVTLRCDPISGHDNLYWYRRVMGKEIKFLLHFVKESKQDESGMPNNRFLAERTGGTYSTLKVQPAELEDSGVYFCASSPLAGANLYNEQFFGPGTRLTVL.

A single count supports this clone. Other DNA sequences in the sample encode the same CDR3. The chain joins TRBV28 to TRBJ1-4; a weak D match, TRBD1 (5 bases). V was clipped by 2 bases and J by 3 bases, with 10 bases between them. CDR1 is MDHEN and CDR2 is SYDVKM in the germline V gene. The CDR3 length is 15 residues. In DNA, the CDR3 is TGTGCCAGCAGTTTACAGGGCGCGGCTAATGAAAAACTGTTTTTT. As protein: CASSLQGAANEKLFF.

The chain links TRBV5-1 to TRBJ2-7; tentative D call: TRBD1 (5 bases). The CDR3 runs 14 residues. Germline V CDR1 and CDR2: SGHRS, YFSETQ. With 3 bases removed from V and 1 base from J, the gap between germline ends came to 11 bases. The CDR3 spells CASSWTQWSYEQYF. The CDR3 DNA sequence: TGCGCCAGCAGCTGGACACAGTGGTCCTACGAGCAGTACTTC.

The chain couples TRBV29-1 to TRBJ2-1; D uncertain. Trimming took off 3 bases at V and 6 bases at J, with 12 bases between the two ends. Germline loops: CDR1 SQVTM, CDR2 ANQGSEA. CDR3 length equals 13 residues. The CDR3 here is CSVDRPASNEQFF. CDR3 coding DNA: TGCAGCGTTGACAGGCCTGCGTCCAATGAGCAGTTCTTC.

The rearrangement joins TRBV2 to TRBJ1-2; D is unresolved. Looked up from germline, CDR1 is SNHLY and CDR2 is FYNNEI. Trimming stripped 2 bases from V and 7 bases from J, with 17 bases between. This CDR3 is built from 15 residues. This CDR3 reads CASSEMRVQWGGYTF. CDR3 coding DNA: TGTGCCAGCAGTGAAATGAGGGTACAGTGGGGTGGCTACACCTTC.

The genes are TRBV5-4 and TRBJ2-7, with D tentatively TRBD2 (5 bases). V was pared by 3 bases and J by 1 base, with 11 bases between. The CDR3 has 14 amino acids. CDR1 and CDR2 from the germline V gene are SGHNT and YYREEE (reference sequence). For the CDR3, the DNA is TGTGCCAGCAGCTCCCCTGAGGGATCCTACGAGCAGTACTTC. Translated, it gives CASSSPEGSYEQYF.

V gene TRBV6-1 combines with J gene TRBJ2-3; 11 nucleotides match TRBD1. Per germline, CDR1 MNHNS and CDR2 SASEGT. Trimming cost V 3 bases and J 4 bases; bases outside gene matches: 6. The length of the CDR3 is 16 residues. DNA for the CDR3: TGTGCCAGCAGTGAGTGGCGGACAGGGGGCTCAGATACGCAGTATTTT. As protein: CASSEWRTGGSDTQYF.

The chain joins TRBV15 to TRBJ1-4, with D perhaps matching TRBD1 (6 bases). The germline V gene has CDR1 LNHNV and CDR2 YYDKDF (reference sequence). The length of the CDR3 is 13 residues. The V end was cut by 0 bases, the J end by 11 bases, with 10 bases between. This CDR3 is CATSRDGRGKLFF. The CDR3 DNA follows: TGTGCCACCAGCAGAGATGGTAGGGGGAAACTGTTTTTT.

J is TRBJ2-1 and V is TRBV4-3; no definite D call. The germline V gene has CDR1 LGHNA and CDR2 YSLEER. Deletions cut 0 bases from V and 10 bases from J, with 19 bases between. The CDR3 loop spans 16 amino acids. CDR3 protein: CASSQEYSGGTREQFF. Written as DNA, the CDR3 is TGCGCCAGCAGCCAAGAGTACTCGGGCGGTACCAGGGAGCAGTTCTTC.

The gene calls are TRBV27 and TRBJ2-7; D might be TRBD1 (6 bases). This CDR3 is 14 amino acids long. Germline lookup yields CDR1 MNHEY and CDR2 SMNVEV (reference sequence). V dropped 5 bases and J dropped 3 bases, with 14 bases sitting between them. The CDR3 DNA follows: TGTGCCAGCAGTATACAGGGTCGCCTCTACGAGCAGTACTTC. It translates to CASSIQGRLYEQYF.

This sequence joins TRBV6-6 and TRBJ2-2; D not certain. CDR3 size: 14 residues. Germline V gives CDR1 MNHNY, CDR2 SVGAGI (reference sequence). The V and J ends lost 6 bases and 0 bases respectively, with 8 bases between them. This chain's CDR3 is CASSDGSNTGELFF. Written as DNA, the CDR3 is TGTGCCAGCAGCGACGGATCGAACACCGGGGAGCTGTTTTTT.

V and J are TRBV19 and TRBJ2-7, with 12 bases aligning to TRBD1. V was pared by 7 bases and J by 5 bases, with 15 bases of the junction left unmatched. Germline-derived CDR1 and CDR2 are LNHDA and SQIVND (reference sequence). This CDR3 spans 17 amino acids. CDR3 in amino acids: CASTPALRGQGANEQYF. For the CDR3, the DNA is TGTGCCAGTACCCCTGCTCTCAGGGGACAGGGGGCCAACGAGCAGTACTTC.

The chain joins TRBV7-9 to TRBJ2-5; TRBD2 aligns across 14 bases. The CDR3 sequence is 15 residues long. Germline trimming cut 6 bases from V and 7 bases from J; bases unmatched to any gene: 7. CDR1 SEHNR and CDR2 FQNEAQ come from the germline V gene (reference sequence). CDR3 loop: CASSQTSGRVGTQYF. The CDR3 DNA reads as TGTGCCAGCAGTCAGACTAGCGGGAGGGTCGGGACCCAGTACTTC. Full variable domain (rest looked up from reference TRBV7-9 and TRBJ2-5): DTGVSQNPRHKITKRGQNVTFRCDPISEHNRLYWYRQTLGQGPEFLTYFQNEAQLEKSRLLSDRFSAERPKGSFSTLEIQRTEQGDSAMYLCASSQTSGRVGTQYFGPGTRLLVL.

The chain is built from TRBV10-3 and TRBJ2-7; 9 positions match TRBD1. J was trimmed by 2 bases and V by 2 bases; bases with no gene match: 13. Germline V gene lookup returns CDR1 ENHRY and CDR2 SYGVKD. CDR3 length: 18 residues. CDR3 DNA sequence: TGTGCCATCAGTGAGGGGAACAGGGGGCGGTCTGCAGCCTACGAGCAGTACTTC. Its translation: CAISEGNRGRSAAYEQYF.

There are many counts of this clone. This chain joins TRBV6-4 and TRBJ1-1; TRBD1 might be the D (5 bases). Germline CDR1 and CDR2: MRHNA and SNTAGT. V gave up 4 bases and J gave up 1 base, with 10 bases separating them. The CDR3 spans 14 residues. CDR3 in amino acids: CASSVNRGNTEAFF. CDR3 sequence (DNA): TGTGCCAGCAGTGTGAATAGGGGGAACACTGAAGCTTTCTTT.

The chain is built from TRBV6-1 and TRBJ2-7; D possibly uses TRBD1 or TRBD2 (6 bases each). The CDR3 sequence is 14 residues long. CDR1 is MNHNS and CDR2 is SASEGT in the germline V gene. Deletions cut 8 bases from V and 4 bases from J, with 18 bases between. In DNA, the CDR3 is TGTGCCAGCGAGTCGCCCGGGGGCCAGTACGAGCAGTACTTC. It specifies CASESPGGQYEQYF.

This clone has only one observation. The V and J genes are TRBV7-2 and TRBJ1-2, with TRBD1 as a possible D gene (5 bases). V was clipped by 3 bases and J by 7 bases, with 18 bases between them. The CDR3 runs 15 residues. Germline V gene data show CDR1 as SGHTA and CDR2 as FQGNSA. The CDR3 sequence is CASSFGGTARSGYTF. In DNA, the CDR3 is TGTGCCAGCAGCTTTGGAGGGACCGCTCGTAGTGGCTACACCTTC.

This rearrangement joins TRBV5-4 to TRBJ2-3; the match to TRBD2 covers 10 bases. V shed 2 bases, J shed 7 bases, and the junction held 13 bases outside the gene matches. The V gene's germline CDR1 is SGHNT and CDR2 YYREEE (reference sequence). The CDR3 spans 17 residues. The CDR3: CASSLNEASGGLYTQYF. The CDR3 DNA follows: TGTGCCAGCAGCTTAAATGAAGCTAGCGGGGGACTATATACGCAGTATTTT.

V is TRBV28 and J is TRBJ2-5, with 9 bases lining up with TRBD1. CDR1 MDHEN and CDR2 SYDVKM come from the germline V gene. The CDR3 is 16 amino acids. V was clipped by 4 bases and J by 2 bases; unmatched bases: 8. The CDR3 DNA reads TGTGCCAGCAGTTGGACGACAGGGGGGGATCAAGAGACCCAGTACTTC. Residues: CASSWTTGGDQETQYF.